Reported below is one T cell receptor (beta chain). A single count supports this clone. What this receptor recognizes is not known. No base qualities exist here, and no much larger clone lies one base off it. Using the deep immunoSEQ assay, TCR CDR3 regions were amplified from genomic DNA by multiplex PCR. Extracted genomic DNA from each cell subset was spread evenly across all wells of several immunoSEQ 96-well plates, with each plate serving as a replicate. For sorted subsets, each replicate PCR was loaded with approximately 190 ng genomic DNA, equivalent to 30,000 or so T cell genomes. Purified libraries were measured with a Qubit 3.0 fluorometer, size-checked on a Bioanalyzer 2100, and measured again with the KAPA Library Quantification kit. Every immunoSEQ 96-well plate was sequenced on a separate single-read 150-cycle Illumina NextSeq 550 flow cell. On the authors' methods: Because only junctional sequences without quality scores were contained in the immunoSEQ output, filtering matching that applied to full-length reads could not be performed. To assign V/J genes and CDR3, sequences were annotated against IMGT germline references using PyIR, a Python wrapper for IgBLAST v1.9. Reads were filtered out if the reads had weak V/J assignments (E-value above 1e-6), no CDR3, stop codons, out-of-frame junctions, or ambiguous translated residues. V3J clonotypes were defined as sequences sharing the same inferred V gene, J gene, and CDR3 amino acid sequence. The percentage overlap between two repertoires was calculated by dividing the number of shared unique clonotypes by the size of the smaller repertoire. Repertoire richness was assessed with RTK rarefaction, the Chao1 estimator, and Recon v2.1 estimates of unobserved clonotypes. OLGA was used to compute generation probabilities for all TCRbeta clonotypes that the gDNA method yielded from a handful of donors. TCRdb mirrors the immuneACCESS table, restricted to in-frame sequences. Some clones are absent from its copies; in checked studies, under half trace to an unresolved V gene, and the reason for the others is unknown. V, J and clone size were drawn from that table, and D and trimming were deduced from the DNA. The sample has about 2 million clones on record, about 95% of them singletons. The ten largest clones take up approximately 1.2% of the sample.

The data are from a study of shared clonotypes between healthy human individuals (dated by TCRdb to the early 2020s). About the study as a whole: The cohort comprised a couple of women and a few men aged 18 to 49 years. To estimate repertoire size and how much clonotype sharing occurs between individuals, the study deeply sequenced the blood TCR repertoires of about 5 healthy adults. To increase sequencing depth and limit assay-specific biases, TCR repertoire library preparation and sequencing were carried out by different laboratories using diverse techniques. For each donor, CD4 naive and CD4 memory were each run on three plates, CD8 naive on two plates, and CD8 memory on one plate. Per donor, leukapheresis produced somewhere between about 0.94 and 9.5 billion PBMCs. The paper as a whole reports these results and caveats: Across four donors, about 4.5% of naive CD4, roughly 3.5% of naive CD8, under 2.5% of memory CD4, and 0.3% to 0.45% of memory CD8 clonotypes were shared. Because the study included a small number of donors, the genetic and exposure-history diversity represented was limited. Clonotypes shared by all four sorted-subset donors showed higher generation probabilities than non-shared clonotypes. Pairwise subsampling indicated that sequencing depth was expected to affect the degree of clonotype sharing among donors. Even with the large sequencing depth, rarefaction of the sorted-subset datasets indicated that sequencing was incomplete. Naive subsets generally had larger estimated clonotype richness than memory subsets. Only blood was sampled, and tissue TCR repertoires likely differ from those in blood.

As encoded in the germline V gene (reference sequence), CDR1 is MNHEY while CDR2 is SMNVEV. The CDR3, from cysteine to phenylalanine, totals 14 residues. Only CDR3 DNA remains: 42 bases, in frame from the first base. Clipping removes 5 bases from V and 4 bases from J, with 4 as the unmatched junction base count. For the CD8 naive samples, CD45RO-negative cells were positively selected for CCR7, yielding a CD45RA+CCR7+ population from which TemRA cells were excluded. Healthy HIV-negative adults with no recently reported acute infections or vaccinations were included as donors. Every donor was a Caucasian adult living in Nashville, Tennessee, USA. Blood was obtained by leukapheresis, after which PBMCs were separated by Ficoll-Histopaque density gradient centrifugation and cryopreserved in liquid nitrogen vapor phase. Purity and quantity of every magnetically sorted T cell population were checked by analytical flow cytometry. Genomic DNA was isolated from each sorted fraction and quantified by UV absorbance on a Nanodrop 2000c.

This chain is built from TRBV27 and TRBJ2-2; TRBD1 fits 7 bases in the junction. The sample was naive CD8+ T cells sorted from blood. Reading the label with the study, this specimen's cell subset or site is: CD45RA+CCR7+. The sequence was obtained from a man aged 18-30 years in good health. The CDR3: CASSPTGATGELFF. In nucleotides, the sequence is TGTGCCAGCAGTCCTACAGGGGCCACCGGGGAGCTGTTTTTT.